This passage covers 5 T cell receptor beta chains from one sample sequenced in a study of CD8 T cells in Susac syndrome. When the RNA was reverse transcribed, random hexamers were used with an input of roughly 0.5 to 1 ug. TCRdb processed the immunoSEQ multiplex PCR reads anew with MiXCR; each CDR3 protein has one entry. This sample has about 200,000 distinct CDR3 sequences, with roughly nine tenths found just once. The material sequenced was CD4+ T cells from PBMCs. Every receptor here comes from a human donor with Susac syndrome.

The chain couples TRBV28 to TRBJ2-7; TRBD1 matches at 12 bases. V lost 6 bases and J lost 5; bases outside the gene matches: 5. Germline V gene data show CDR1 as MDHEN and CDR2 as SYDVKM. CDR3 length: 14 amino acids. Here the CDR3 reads CASSRDRGRHEQYF. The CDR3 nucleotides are TGTGCCAGCAGCCGGGACAGGGGGCGCCACGAGCAGTACTTC.

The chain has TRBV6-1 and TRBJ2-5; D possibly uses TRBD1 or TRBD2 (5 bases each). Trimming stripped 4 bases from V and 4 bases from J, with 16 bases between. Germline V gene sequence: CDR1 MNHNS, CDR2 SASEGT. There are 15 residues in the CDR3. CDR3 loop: CASSGGTVGPETQYF. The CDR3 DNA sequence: TGTGCCAGCAGTGGAGGGACGGTCGGGCCAGAGACCCAGTACTTC.

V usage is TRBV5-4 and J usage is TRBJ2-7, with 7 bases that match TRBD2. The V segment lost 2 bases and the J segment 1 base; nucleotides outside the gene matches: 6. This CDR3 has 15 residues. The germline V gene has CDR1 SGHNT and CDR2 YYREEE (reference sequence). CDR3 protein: CASSFSPSGSYEQYF. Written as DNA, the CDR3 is TGTGCCAGCAGCTTTTCTCCTAGCGGATCCTACGAGCAGTACTTC.

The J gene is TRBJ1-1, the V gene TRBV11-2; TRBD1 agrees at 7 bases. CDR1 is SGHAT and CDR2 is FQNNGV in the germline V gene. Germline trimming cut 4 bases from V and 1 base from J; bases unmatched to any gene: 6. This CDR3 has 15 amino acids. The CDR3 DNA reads TGTGCCAGCAGCTCATCCGACAGGGCGAACACTGAAGCTTTCTTT. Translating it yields CASSSSDRANTEAFF.

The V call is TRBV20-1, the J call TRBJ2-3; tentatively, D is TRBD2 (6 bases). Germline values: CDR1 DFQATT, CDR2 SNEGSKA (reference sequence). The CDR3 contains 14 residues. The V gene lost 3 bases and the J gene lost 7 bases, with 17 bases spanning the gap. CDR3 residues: CSASVGGGGNTQYF. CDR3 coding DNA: TGCAGTGCTAGCGTTGGGGGAGGTGGGAATACGCAGTATTTT.